This TCR beta chain was observed in a study of blood T cell repertoires in COVID-19. Looked up from germline, CDR1 is GTSNPN and CDR2 is SVGIG (reference sequence). This CDR3 region has 14 residues. The ends were cut back, 3 bases at V and 5 bases at J, with 17 bases in the middle. TCRdb's table, derived via immunoSEQ multiplex PCR, lists solely in-frame clones and lacks some. The sample includes about 180,000 clones, roughly nine tenths of them seen just once. The rearrangement uses TRBV30 and TRBJ2-7; maybe TRBD2 (6 bases). The TCR sequence derives from a woman in her forties with acute COVID-19. Sequenced material: PBMCs or T cells enriched from blood (not recorded which). As DNA, the CDR3 is TGTGCCTGGAGCCACGGGACGGGGGTCCACGAGCAGTACTTC. Its protein is CAWSHGTGVHEQYF.